These 23 T cell receptor beta chains originate from one sample sequenced in a study of OX40 agonist ivuxolimab in advanced cancers. The method was immunoSEQ multiplex PCR; TCRdb's version includes in-frame clones alone and lacks a portion of them. Found here are some 70,000 clones, around 84% of them singletons; the top ten hold around 8%. Sequences were derived from CD4+ or CD8+ T cells sorted from blood, sampled in a trial of the OX40 agonist ivuxolimab. Receptor source: an adult with an advanced solid tumor such as melanoma, head and neck, liver or kidney cancer.

The J gene is TRBJ1-1, the V gene TRBV14; 8 bases are a match to TRBD1. CDR3 length: 15 residues. Unmatched junction bases numbered 6, after V lost 2 bases and J lost 4 bases. CDR1 is SGHDN and CDR2 is FVKESK in the germline V gene. The CDR3 bases are TGTGCCAGCAGCCAAACTCAGGGGGCGCGCACTGAAGCTTTCTTT. Translation gives CASSQTQGARTEAFF.

The chain has TRBV23-1 and TRBJ1-3; D is uncertain. TRBV23-1 falls under the ORF class, with uncertain function. This CDR3 has 14 residues. V was shortened by 2 bases and J by 7 bases, with 12 bases between the two germline ends. CDR3 nucleotides: TGCGCCAGCAGTCAACCGCAATCGTGTAACACCATATATTTT. Encoded protein: CASSQPQSCNTIYF.

This chain uses TRBV5-1 with TRBJ2-3, with D possibly TRBD1 on 5 matching bases. The CDR3 consists of 16 residues. V dropped 4 bases and J dropped 0 bases, with 15 bases sitting between them. CDR1 and CDR2 (germline): SGHRS, YFSETQ. The CDR3: CASSTDIASSTDTQYF. The CDR3 DNA is TGCGCCAGCAGCACGGACATTGCCTCTAGCACAGATACGCAGTATTTT. Supplemented by reference TRBV5-1 and TRBJ2-3, the full variable domain reads KAGVTQTPRYLIKTRGQQVTLSCSPISGHRSVSWYQQTPGQGLQFLFEYFSETQRNKGNFPGRFSGRQFSNSRSEMNVSTLELGDSALYLCASSTDIASSTDTQYFGPGTRLTVL.

This clone was seen only a few times. The gene calls are TRBV19 and TRBJ1-5, with unresolved D. V lost 5 bases, J lost 7 bases, and 18 bases lay in between. The CDR3 has 15 residues. Germline CDR1 LNHDA, CDR2 SQIVND (reference sequence). In DNA form, the CDR3 reads TGTGCCAGTAGTGACACCACTTTTAGCCACCAGCCCCAGCATTTT. It is translated as CASSDTTFSHQPQHF.

This clone came up a few times. The genes are TRBV9 and TRBJ2-7, with 10 bases fitting TRBD2. This CDR3 spans 15 amino acids. The germline CDR1 and CDR2 sequences are SGDLS and YYNGEE. The V and J ends lost 3 bases and 1 base, in that order; junction bases with no gene match: 4. The CDR3: CASSAGLALSYEQYF. The CDR3 DNA reads as TGTGCCAGCAGCGCGGGACTAGCGCTATCCTACGAGCAGTACTTC.

The table lists this clone with a count of one. The V gene is TRBV28, the J gene TRBJ2-1; no firm D call. CDR3 size: 15 residues. The V gene lost 7 bases and the J gene lost 0 bases, with 13 bases spanning the gap. Germline V gene sequence: CDR1 MDHEN, CDR2 SYDVKM. This CDR3 reads CASTRTHSSYNEQFF. The CDR3 DNA is TGTGCCAGCACCCGAACCCACAGCTCCTACAATGAGCAGTTCTTC.

V is TRBV6-1 and J is TRBJ2-1, with D possibly being TRBD2 (5 bases). This CDR3 spans 11 amino acids. The V gene's germline CDR1 is MNHNS and CDR2 SASEGT. The V end lost 10 bases, the J end lost 10 bases, and 14 bases lay between the germline ends. CDR3 in amino acids: CATDGGREQFF. The CDR3 region has the DNA TGTGCCACCGACGGCGGGCGGGAGCAGTTCTTC.

The V gene is TRBV25-1, the J gene TRBJ2-5; D ambiguous. The CDR3 has 12 amino acids. Germline V lookup: CDR1 MGHDK, CDR2 SYGVNS. The V gene lost 1 base and the J gene lost 5 bases, with 5 bases spanning the gap. The CDR3 nucleotides read TGTGCCAGCAGTGAATCTGGGGAGACCCAGTACTTC. This encodes CASSESGETQYF.

This clone was observed a single time. The chain uses TRBV10-1 and TRBJ2-1; 10 bases fit TRBD1. V gave up 3 bases and J gave up 4 bases; unmatched junction bases: 6. This CDR3 region has 16 residues. Per germline, CDR1 WNHNN and CDR2 SYGVQD (reference sequence). The chain's CDR3 is CASSDGQGGAYNEQFF. The CDR3 DNA is TGCGCCAGCAGTGATGGACAGGGGGGGGCTTACAATGAGCAGTTCTTC.

Notes on this clone: One end of the junction does not line up with germline, which may come from a read error. The chain recombines TRBV7-2 with TRBJ2-5, with a tentative D call TRBD1 (5 bases). The germline V gene encodes CDR1 SGHTA and CDR2 FQGNSA. The CDR3 has 15 residues. As DNA, the CDR3 is TGTGCCAGCACCTTAACCGGAACCCAGGGAGAGACCCAGTACTTC. This gives the protein CASTLTGTQGETQYF.

The chain is built from TRBV5-1 and TRBJ2-3; 7 nucleotides agree with TRBD2. V was clipped by 4 bases and J by 0 bases; unmatched bases: 5. From germline, CDR1 is SGHRS and CDR2 YFSETQ. The CDR3 consists of 15 residues. The CDR3 nucleotides are TGCGCCAGCAGCCCGGAGCGGGGCAGCACAGATACGCAGTATTTT. It codes for CASSPERGSTDTQYF.

The chain joins TRBV6-5 to TRBJ2-7; 7 bases are a match to TRBD2. The CDR3 is 15 amino acids. V trimming: 6 bases; J trimming: 0 bases; junction bases outside the gene matches: 8. Germline CDR1 and CDR2: MNHEY and SVGAGI. The CDR3 bases are TGTGCCAGCAGACCAGCGGGGTTTAGCTCCTACGAGCAGTACGTC. Its protein is CASRPAGFSSYEQYV.

The chain joins TRBV21-1 to TRBJ2-7; TRBD2, the table's D call, was not compared with the DNA. TRBV21-1 is a documented pseudogene. CDR3 length: 16 amino acids. CDR3 loop: CASSPRRGRGPYEQYV. The CDR3 region has the DNA TGTGCCAGCAGCCCCCGAAGAGGGAGGGGTCCCTACGAGCAGTACGTC.

The V call is TRBV7-9, the J call TRBJ1-4, with 7 bases fitting TRBD1. Germline CDR1 is SEHNR and CDR2 is FQNEAQ (reference sequence). The CDR3 runs to 14 residues. V lost 1 base and J lost 8; bases outside the gene matches: 4. The CDR3 nucleotides read TGTGCCAGCAGCTTAGGACAGGGTGCCGAAAAACTGTTTTTT. Amino acid sequence: CASSLGQGAEKLFF.

This chain connects TRBV4-1 to TRBJ2-5; weak D call: TRBD1 (5 bases). The CDR3 length is 16 residues. Germline loops: CDR1 MGHRA, CDR2 YSYEKL. V lost 0 bases and J lost 4, with 15 bases in between. This chain's CDR3 is CASSQDLGQGLETQYF. In DNA form, the CDR3 reads TGCGCCAGCAGCCAAGATCTGGGGCAGGGCTTAGAGACCCAGTACTTC.

The chain joins TRBV5-4 to TRBJ1-6; 8 bases align to TRBD1. Looked up from germline, CDR1 is SGHNT and CDR2 is YYREEE (reference sequence). The V gene end was trimmed by 10 bases and the J gene end by 7 bases; junction bases not matched to a gene: 13. The CDR3 contains 15 residues. The CDR3 reads CAGKRTGFVNSPLHF. Here the CDR3 DNA reads TGTGCCGGCAAGCGGACAGGGTTCGTGAATTCACCCCTCCACTTT. Variable domain in full (rest from reference TRBV5-4 and TRBJ1-6): ETGVTQSPTHLIKTRGQQVTLRCSSQSGHNTVSWYQQALGQGPQFIFQYYREEENGRGNFPPRFSGLQFPNYSSELNVNALELDDSALYLCAGKRTGFVNSPLHFGNGTRLTVT.

This clone was counted between two and nine times. The chain is built from TRBV6-4 and TRBJ2-3; no clear D gene. Germline V gives CDR1 MRHNA, CDR2 SNTAGT. This CDR3 contains 13 residues. V was shortened by 2 bases and J by 8 bases, with 11 bases between the two germline ends. This chain's CDR3 is CASSDDSSGTQYF. The CDR3 DNA reads as TGTGCCAGCAGTGACGACTCCTCGGGTACGCAGTATTTT.

This clone appeared a few times. The V gene is TRBV2, the J gene TRBJ1-2, with a tentative D call TRBD1 (5 bases). The CDR3 is made up of 12 amino acids. The V gene lost 1 base and the J gene lost 8 bases, with 8 bases spanning the gap. Germline V gene data show CDR1 as SNHLY and CDR2 as FYNNEI. The CDR3 region has the DNA TGTGCCAGCAGTGAAGGCAGGGAGGGCTACACCTTC. Its protein is CASSEGREGYTF.

The genes are TRBV10-2 and TRBJ1-3; D gene uncertain. This CDR3 spans 12 amino acids. V gave up 3 bases and J gave up 2 bases, with 2 bases separating them. CDR1 and CDR2 from the germline V gene are WSHSY and SAAADI. DNA for the CDR3: TGCGCCAGCAGTGACGCTGGAAACACCATATATTTT. Translated: CASSDAGNTIYF.

In DNA, the CDR3 is TGCGCCAGCAGCCGCGGGACAGTTGAAAAACTGTTTTTT. This encodes CASSRGTVEKLFF. The chain uses TRBV4-3 and TRBJ1-4; 7 nucleotides line up with TRBD1. In germline, CDR1 is LGHNA, CDR2 YSLEER. The V and J ends lost 4 bases and 7 bases, in that order; junction bases with no gene match: 3. The CDR3 covers 13 residues.

The J gene is TRBJ1-3, the V gene TRBV27; D might be TRBD1 (5 bases). The CDR3 covers 15 residues. The V end lost 4 bases, the J end lost 3 bases, and 13 bases lay between the germline ends. From germline, CDR1 is MNHEY and CDR2 SMNVEV (reference sequence). CDR3 in DNA: TGTGCCAGCAGTTCTTCCAGTGACAGTGGAAACACCATATATTTT. It yields the protein CASSSSSDSGNTIYF.

The rearrangement uses TRBV19 and TRBJ1-3; 8 nucleotides agree with TRBD1. This CDR3 is 17 amino acids long. Trimming cost V 4 bases and J 6 bases; bases outside gene matches: 14. Germline V lookup: CDR1 LNHDA, CDR2 SQIVND (reference sequence). CDR3 residues: CASSTHRGTPQLNTIYF. CDR3 DNA sequence: TGTGCCAGTAGTACCCACAGGGGGACGCCTCAACTAAACACCATATATTTT.

The chain couples TRBV18 to TRBJ2-5; 7 bases align to TRBD1. Germline V lookup: CDR1 KGHSH, CDR2 LQKENI. The CDR3 totals 15 residues. Trimming cost V 6 bases and J 2 bases; bases outside gene matches: 9. The CDR3 DNA reads as TGTGCCAGCTCGCCTAACAGGGGTTTACAAGAGACCCAGTACTTC. This encodes CASSPNRGLQETQYF. Filled out from reference TRBV18 and TRBJ2-5, the complete variable domain reads NAGVMQNPRHLVRRRGQEARLRCSPMKGHSHVYWYRQLPEEGLKFMVYLQKENIIDESGMPKERFSAEFPKEGPSILRIQQVVRGDSAAYFCASSPNRGLQETQYFGPGTRLLVL.